This T cell receptor (beta chain) was sequenced in a study of T cells in Graves' hyperthyroidism and ophthalmopathy. Findings and limits, study-wide: Within blood appeared most thyroid clonotypes that had expanded above 0.001.

Amplified regions were TCR beta CDR3 sequences from RNA transcripts. TCR CDR3 underwent first-round RT-PCR with the HTBI primer set. TCRdb reprocessed the multiplex PCR reads with MiXCR, giving one entry per CDR3 protein. The data hold around 300,000 distinct CDR3 sequences, with around 15% observed a single time. With regard to this clonotype: The antigen remains unidentified.

The receptor was derived from a middle-aged woman with Graves' hyperthyroidism. Sequencing was performed on blood.

The chain's CDR3 is CASTALVSGAYNEQFF. The CDR3 nucleotides read TGTGCCAGCACCGCACTAGTCAGCGGGGCATACAATGAGCAGTTCTTC. The chain combines TRBV7-8 with TRBJ2-1; the match to TRBD2 covers 7 bases. The CDR3 totals 16 residues. Losses at the gene ends were 7 bases for V and 4 bases for J; bases not matched to a gene: 13. The germline gives CDR1 SGHVS, CDR2 FQNEAQ.